This T cell receptor beta chain was observed in a study of T cell responses to AZD1222 COVID-19 vaccine (dated by TCRdb to the early 2020s). Context from the whole study: AZD1222 recipients whose second dose came at about 4 weeks and those whose second dose came at about 12 weeks were combined into one group, since spike-specific TCR depth and breadth did not differ between the two schedules. A total of approximately 240 trial participants underwent TCR sequencing, of whom under 220 had received two doses of AZD1222 and approximately 25 had received two doses of the MenACWY control vaccine. Trial participants were enrolled by age into 18-55, 56-69 and 70-plus year subgroups, with around 150, 28 and 57 TCR-sequenced participants respectively. Overall study results and their limits: Participants were mostly white British, with more females than males. The authors suggested clonal diversity may have been underestimated. The vaccine-associated CD4 TCRs covered the entire spike protein, and the dominant responses fell in regions 160-218 and 743-854. Because no samples from the day 14 peak response were available, repertoires could be characterized only after the peak T cell response. Nearly half of unique spike-specific TCRs reportedly recognized epitopes outside regions mutated in the B.1.351 and B.1.1.7 variants. In the small 56-69-year group, the increase in depth fell short of significance, most likely because of low power. Only five or six AZD1222 recipients were SARS-CoV-2 seropositive at baseline, limiting conclusions about previously exposed vaccinees. Spike-specific TCR breadth and depth rose significantly after two AZD1222 doses compared with day 0 and with MenACWY recipients.

For this clone: Its antigen specificity is not known. No base quality information exists; no much larger clone differs at one position.

The meaning of the sample's time point label: baseline before first vaccination. Vaccinee samples were obtained from the UK trials COV001 and COV002, which included a single-blind randomized controlled phase 2/3 trial of AZD1222 (ChAdOx1 nCoV-19) in healthy adults. Trial participant PBMC samples were collected at day 0 and day 28 after the second dose for TCRbeta chain sequencing. The CDR3 regions of human TCRbeta chains were subjected to immunosequencing. As for how the authors treated the data: Repertoire TCRs were matched against a reference library of SARS-CoV-2-specific TCRs generated with the MIRA antigen-specificity platform. Breadth meant the fraction of unique TCRs that were SARS-CoV-2-associated, whereas depth meant the fraction of total T cells that were SARS-CoV-2-associated. Each spike-specific TCR was assigned to its reactive spike region and to a CD4 or CD8 class using the MIRA data. Log10-transformed breadth and depth values were compared by one-way ANOVA with Sidak's multiple comparisons tests. TCRdb holds this immuneACCESS table with in-frame rearrangements only. Some clones are missing; in checked studies, unresolved V genes explain under half, and the rest has no known cause. Clonal size and the V and J genes are those of that table, whereas D and trimming came from the DNA. This sample has around 100,000 clones in its table, and 91% of those were observed once. The ten largest clones take up 45% of the sample.

The receptor was isolated from an adult in good health. Sample: peripheral blood, taken on day 0 of AZD1222 vaccination.

CDR3 reads: CASSLDLSGDTQYF. The DNA sequence is as follows: TGCGCCAGCAGCTTGGACCTAAGCGGGGATACGCAGTATTTT. The chain is encoded by TRBV5-1 joined to TRBJ2-3; the D region possibly corresponds to TRBD2 (6 bases align). V is clipped by 0 bases and J by 6 bases, and the sequence between their germline boundaries is 11 bases long. The germline V gene specifies SGHRS as CDR1 and YFSETQ as CDR2. Including cysteine and phenylalanine, the CDR3 has 14 amino acids. Only the CDR3 DNA is retained, 42 bases long and in frame from the first base.